The 5 T cell receptor beta chains below come from one sample, sequenced in a study of cytomegalovirus exposure and HLA in healthy donors. The PCR used 60 Vbeta and 13 Jbeta primers. Using immunoSEQ multiplex PCR, the repertoire was profiled, and TCRdb retains in-frame clones only, with some absent. Among around 180,000 clones listed, roughly 87% were seen once. Input material: PBMCs. The receptors come from a girl in the first two years of life in good health and CMV-seronegative.

The chain carries TRBV5-4 and TRBJ1-1, with a tentative D call TRBD1 (6 bases). CDR3 length equals 14 residues. The germline V gene encodes CDR1 SGHNT and CDR2 YYREEE (reference sequence). Trimming pared 3 bases from V and 2 bases from J, leaving 11 bases between. CDR3 bases: TGTGCCAGCAGCTCAGGACAGAGCAACACTGAAGCTTTCTTT. As protein: CASSSGQSNTEAFF. Full variable domain (outside the CDR3, taken from reference TRBV5-4 and TRBJ1-1): ETGVTQSPTHLIKTRGQQVTLRCSSQSGHNTVSWYQQALGQGPQFIFQYYREEENGRGNFPPRFSGLQFPNYSSELNVNALELDDSALYLCASSSGQSNTEAFFGQGTRLTVV.

The V gene is TRBV4-3, the J gene TRBJ1-5; D gene uncertain. CDR3 length: 15 amino acids. The V gene's germline CDR1 is LGHNA and CDR2 YSLEER. V was trimmed by 0 bases and J by 4 bases, leaving 10 bases between them. The CDR3 protein is CASSQDGPTNQPQHF. In DNA, the CDR3 is TGCGCCAGCAGCCAAGATGGGCCAACAAATCAGCCCCAGCATTTT.

V gene TRBV27 combines with J gene TRBJ2-7; 7 bases agree with TRBD2. The CDR3 totals 12 residues. Germline V gives CDR1 MNHEY, CDR2 SMNVEV (reference sequence). V lost 10 bases and J lost 3; bases outside the gene matches: 6. DNA of the CDR3: TGTGCCACCAGGGACTACGGCTACGAGCAGTACTTC. It codes for CATRDYGYEQYF.

This sequence joins TRBV6-1 and TRBJ1-1, with D maybe TRBD1 (5 bases). The V end lost 6 bases, the J end lost 5 bases, and 19 bases lay between the germline ends. The CDR3 runs 15 residues. Germline CDR1 MNHNS, CDR2 SASEGT. In DNA form, the CDR3 reads TGTGCCAGCAGGGCACCCCAGGGTGTGAGGACTGAAGCTTTCTTT. Amino acids: CASRAPQGVRTEAFF.

The rearrangement uses TRBV6-5 and TRBJ1-4, with a weak D call TRBD1 (5 bases). Germline CDR1 reads MNHEY; CDR2 reads SVGAGI. The CDR3 runs to 13 residues. The V end lost 8 bases, the J end lost 8 bases, and 15 bases lay between the germline ends. The CDR3 DNA reads TGTGCCAGCGGGGCAGGAGAACGGGAAAAACTGTTTTTT. Translation: CASGAGEREKLFF.